These T cell receptor beta chains were read from a single sample in a study of early T cells in non-severe SARS-CoV-2 infection. From the 5' RACE reads, TCRdb called clonotypes with MiXCR, one entry per CDR3 protein. The sample records about 110,000 distinct CDR3 sequences, over 8.5% being singletons. The sequencing sample was made of whole blood. Source of these receptors: an adult who was a healthcare worker with PCR-confirmed SARS-CoV-2 infection or an uninfected control (not recorded which). Both conserved end residues are part of each CDR3. The order of the fields is clone size, J gene, D gene, V gene, CDR3 protein, CDR3 DNA. The D gene is left open where the match is weak. Size is stated for part of the rows, as once, few or many counts, or as a class when the clone is expanded.

size: NA
J: TRBJ1-5
D: TRBD1
V: TRBV28
CDR3: CASSSWADRENQPQHF
DNA: TGTGCCAGCAGTTCCTGGGCGGACAGGGAGAATCAGCCCCAGCATTTT

size: many
J: TRBJ2-2
D: TRBD1
V: TRBV5-1
CDR3: CASRRDSVDGELFF
DNA: TGCGCCAGCAGACGGGACAGCGTAGACGGGGAGCTGTTTTTT

size: NA
J: TRBJ1-5
D: NA
V: TRBV28
CDR3: CASSLGGSGQPQHF
DNA: TGTGCCAGCAGTTTAGGGGGATCAGGTCAGCCCCAGCATTTT

size: NA
J: TRBJ2-2
D: TRBD1
V: TRBV6-1
CDR3: CATWDSSTGELFF
DNA: TGTGCCACATGGGACAGTTCGACCGGGGAGCTGTTTTTT

size: NA
J: TRBJ2-6
D: NA
V: TRBV20-1
CDR3: CSARVWGENSGANVLTF
DNA: TGCAGTGCTAGAGTGTGGGGAGAAAACTCTGGGGCCAACGTCCTGACTTTC

size: many
J: TRBJ2-1
D: NA
V: TRBV5-6
CDR3: CASSLEGEGNEQFF
DNA: TGTGCCAGCAGCTTGGAGGGGGAAGGGAATGAGCAGTTCTTC

size: many
J: TRBJ2-2
D: TRBD2
V: TRBV7-2
CDR3: CASSAGTSAFTGELFF
DNA: TGTGCCAGCAGCGCCGGGACTAGCGCTTTCACCGGGGAGCTGTTTTTT

size: many
J: TRBJ2-3
D: TRBD2
V: TRBV7-8
CDR3: CASSYKTSGYGDTQYF
DNA: TGTGCCAGCAGCTACAAGACTAGCGGGTATGGAGATACGCAGTATTTT

size: few
J: TRBJ2-3
D: NA
V: TRBV6-6
CDR3: CASRAFLGADTQYF
DNA: TGTGCCAGCAGAGCGTTCTTGGGGGCCGATACGCAGTATTTT

size: many
J: TRBJ2-1
D: NA
V: TRBV29-1
CDR3: CSVDGKNEQFF
DNA: TGCAGCGTTGACGGAAAAAATGAGCAGTTCTTC

size: many
J: TRBJ2-2
D: TRBD2
V: TRBV24-1
CDR3: CATCKGLASDTGELFF
DNA: TGTGCCACCTGTAAAGGACTAGCGTCTGACACCGGGGAGCTGTTTTTT

size: many
J: TRBJ2-1
D: NA
V: TRBV4-3
CDR3: CASSQDRSAPEQFF
DNA: TGCGCCAGCAGCCAAGACAGATCGGCTCCAGAGCAGTTCTTC

size: many
J: TRBJ1-5
D: TRBD1
V: TRBV6-1
CDR3: CASSLSPDRGYSNQPQHF
DNA: TGTGCCAGCAGTCTTAGCCCCGACAGGGGATATAGCAATCAGCCCCAGCATTTT

size: NA
J: TRBJ2-5
D: TRBD2
V: TRBV29-1
CDR3: CSAPGLGEETQYF
DNA: TGCAGCGCTCCGGGACTAGGGGAAGAGACCCAGTACTTC

size: many
J: TRBJ1-4
D: NA
V: TRBV20-1
CDR3: CSATNAGEVEKLFF
DNA: TGCAGTGCTACGAACGCAGGGGAAGTTGAAAAACTGTTTTTT

size: many
J: TRBJ1-2
D: NA
V: TRBV4-2
CDR3: CASSQGEEANYGYTF
DNA: TGTGCCAGCAGCCAAGGGGAAGAGGCTAACTATGGCTACACCTTC

size: few
J: TRBJ2-7
D: TRBD2
V: TRBV2
CDR3: CASHSPGLAKEQYF
DNA: TGTGCCAGCCACTCCCCGGGACTAGCAAAAGAGCAGTACTTC

size: many
J: TRBJ2-1
D: NA
V: TRBV20-1
CDR3: CSARDLYNEQFF
DNA: TGCAGTGCTAGGGATCTCTACAATGAGCAGTTCTTC

size: many
J: TRBJ1-5
D: NA
V: TRBV3-1
CDR3: CASSQNDYQPQHF
DNA: TGTGCCAGCAGCCAAAACGACTATCAGCCCCAGCATTTT

size: NA
J: TRBJ2-7
D: NA
V: TRBV3-1
CDR3: CASSQRQRAYEQYF
DNA: TGTGCCAGCAGCCAAAGACAGAGAGCCTACGAGCAGTACTTC

size: many
J: TRBJ2-7
D: TRBD1
V: TRBV5-1
CDR3: CASRQGTGRGSPQEQYF
DNA: TGCGCCAGCAGGCAGGGGACAGGGCGCGGGAGTCCGCAAGAGCAGTACTTC

size: NA
J: TRBJ2-1
D: TRBD2
V: TRBV7-9
CDR3: CASSLVLGTSGNEQFF
DNA: TGTGCCAGCAGCTTAGTTTTAGGGACTAGCGGCAATGAGCAGTTCTTC

size: few
J: TRBJ1-2
D: TRBD1
V: TRBV7-9
CDR3: CASSLAGGGYGYTF
DNA: TGTGCCAGCAGCTTAGCAGGGGGCGGCTATGGCTACACCTTC

size: many
J: TRBJ2-1
D: TRBD1
V: TRBV20-1
CDR3: CSAQGAGAVYSYNEQFF
DNA: TGCAGTGCACAGGGGGCAGGGGCCGTTTACTCCTACAATGAGCAGTTCTTC

size: many
J: TRBJ1-6
D: NA
V: TRBV30
CDR3: CAWSSPQTGRAPLHF
DNA: TGTGCCTGGAGTTCCCCCCAAACAGGGAGGGCACCCCTCCACTTT

size: many
J: TRBJ2-3
D: TRBD2
V: TRBV6-5
CDR3: CASTPAGGTDTQYF
DNA: TGTGCCAGCACCCCAGCGGGAGGCACAGATACGCAGTATTTT

size: NA
J: TRBJ2-3
D: TRBD2
V: TRBV7-2
CDR3: CASSVLGLAALTDTQYF
DNA: TGTGCCAGCAGCGTCCTGGGGCTAGCGGCCCTCACAGATACGCAGTATTTT

size: NA
J: TRBJ2-2
D: NA
V: TRBV4-1
CDR3: CASSQDEVIGELFF
DNA: TGCGCCAGCAGCCAAGATGAGGTAATCGGGGAGCTGTTTTTT

size: many
J: TRBJ2-2
D: NA
V: TRBV27
CDR3: CASSLSGWTGELFF
DNA: TGTGCCAGCAGTTTATCTGGGTGGACCGGGGAGCTGTTTTTT

size: NA
J: TRBJ2-2
D: NA
V: TRBV2
CDR3: CASTWLALTGELFF
DNA: TGTGCCAGCACTTGGCTAGCGCTCACCGGGGAGCTGTTTTTT

size: many
J: TRBJ2-7
D: NA
V: TRBV7-2
CDR3: CASSLMGAQGYEQYF
DNA: TGTGCCAGCAGCTTAATGGGGGCGCAGGGCTACGAGCAGTACTTC

size: many
J: TRBJ2-5
D: NA
V: TRBV7-9
CDR3: CASSPVPKETQYF
DNA: TGTGCCAGCAGCCCCGTCCCGAAAGAGACCCAGTACTTC

size: NA
J: TRBJ1-3
D: NA
V: TRBV4-1
CDR3: CASSQDWNRDRITIYF
DNA: TGCGCCAGCAGCCAAGATTGGAACAGGGATCGGATCACCATATATTTT

size: NA
J: TRBJ2-3
D: TRBD2
V: TRBV12-3/TRBV12-4
CDR3: CASSQLAGVSGDTQYF
DNA: TGTGCCAGCAGCCAACTAGCGGGAGTATCCGGGGATACGCAGTATTTT

size: many
J: TRBJ1-6
D: TRBD1
V: TRBV18
CDR3: CASSPTTGAGNSPLHF
DNA: TGTGCCAGCTCACCGACGACAGGGGCGGGAAATTCACCCCTCCACTTT

size: NA
J: TRBJ1-1
D: NA
V: TRBV25-1
CDR3: CASSSLSGGAGTSEAFF
DNA: TGTGCCAGCAGTTCTCTTTCCGGGGGCGCCGGGACATCTGAAGCTTTCTTT

size: NA
J: TRBJ1-2
D: TRBD1
V: TRBV5-6
CDR3: CASRDRGAYGYTF
DNA: TGTGCCAGCAGGGACAGGGGGGCCTATGGCTACACCTTC

size: NA
J: TRBJ2-6
D: NA
V: TRBV7-2
CDR3: CASSIRTEAGANVLTF
DNA: TGTGCCAGCAGCATAAGGACCGAAGCTGGGGCCAACGTCCTGACTTTC

size: NA
J: TRBJ2-3
D: NA
V: TRBV2
CDR3: CASSTRRGTDTQYF
DNA: TGTGCCAGCTCCACCCGCCGGGGCACAGATACGCAGTATTTT

size: few
J: TRBJ2-3
D: NA
V: TRBV5-1
CDR3: CASSLRGNADTQYF
DNA: TGCGCCAGCAGCTTAAGAGGGAACGCGGATACGCAGTATTTT

size: NA
J: TRBJ2-1
D: NA
V: TRBV23-1
CDR3: CASKSGSSYNEQFF
DNA: TGCGCCAGCAAAAGCGGAAGCTCCTACAATGAGCAGTTCTTC

size: few
J: TRBJ2-7
D: NA
V: TRBV20-1
CDR3: CSALINPEQYF
DNA: TGCAGTGCCCTAATCAACCCCGAGCAGTACTTC

size: many
J: TRBJ2-5
D: NA
V: TRBV10-3
CDR3: CAISESRRSQVETQYF
DNA: TGTGCCATCAGTGAGTCGAGGAGGAGTCAGGTAGAGACCCAGTACTTC

size: few
J: TRBJ2-1
D: TRBD1
V: TRBV4-1
CDR3: CASSPRTLRDREVEQFF
DNA: TGCGCCAGCAGCCCGCGGACCCTACGGGACAGGGAGGTTGAGCAGTTCTTC

size: NA
J: TRBJ2-7
D: NA
V: TRBV20-1
CDR3: CSARDRMGAYEQYF
DNA: TGCAGTGCTAGAGATAGGATGGGGGCCTACGAGCAGTACTTC